This T cell receptor (beta chain) originates from a study of cytomegalovirus exposure and HLA in healthy donors. The CDR3 extends over 15 amino acids. Germline V gene sequence: CDR1 ENHRY, CDR2 SYGVKD. V lost 3 bases, J lost 4 bases, and 13 bases lay in between. It was with 60 Vbeta and 13 Jbeta primers that the PCR ran. Assay used: immunoSEQ multiplex PCR; TCRdb lists only in-frame clones, some missing. The sample lists over 150,000 clones, about 80% seen once, with about 13% in the top ten. This TCR was recovered from a man between 25 and 39 years old in good health and CMV-seropositive. Sequenced material: PBMCs. V and J are TRBV10-3 and TRBJ1-3, with D tentatively TRBD1 (5 bases). CDR3 nucleotide sequence: TGTGCCATCAGTGAAGGGGAAGCAGTAGGAAACACCATATATTTT. Protein: CAISEGEAVGNTIYF.